This entry lists 8 T cell receptor beta chains sequenced from one sample in a study of cytomegalovirus exposure and HLA in healthy donors. PCR amplification relied on 60 Vbeta primers (plus 13 Jbeta primers). Sequencing was performed with immunoSEQ multiplex PCR; in TCRdb, only in-frame clones are kept and a portion is missing. Counted here are over 95,000 clones, 70% to 80% occurring once; the ten biggest clones make up approximately 2.5%. The sample taken for sequencing was PBMCs. These receptors were taken from a female donor in good health and CMV-seronegative.

The chain combines TRBV5-6 with TRBJ2-5; no reliable D call. The CDR3 length is 13 residues. Germline-derived CDR1 and CDR2 are SGHDT and YYEEEE. Trimming pared 1 base from V and 6 bases from J, leaving 10 bases between. CDR3 coding DNA: TGTGCCAGCAGCTTGACAGTAAAAAAGACCCAGTACTTC. This encodes CASSLTVKKTQYF.

This chain connects TRBV9 to TRBJ1-6; possibly TRBD1 for D (5 bases). V dropped 2 bases and J dropped 9 bases, with 12 bases sitting between them. The CDR3 contains 14 residues. The V gene's germline CDR1 is SGDLS and CDR2 YYNGEE. The CDR3, as DNA: TGTGCCAGCAGCGTTGAGGACATCGGTTCACCCCTCCACTTT. As protein: CASSVEDIGSPLHF.

V and J are TRBV30 and TRBJ1-2, with no clear D. Germline CDR1 reads GTSNPN; CDR2 reads SVGIG (reference sequence). Trimming left V 3 bases short and J 3 bases short, with 8 bases between. This CDR3 region has 12 residues. The CDR3 is CAWSPADYGYTF. DNA for the CDR3: TGTGCCTGGAGCCCTGCGGACTATGGCTACACCTTC.

The chain combines TRBV30 with TRBJ2-3, with D possibly being TRBD1 (8 bases). Trimming took off 0 bases at V and 4 bases at J, with 11 bases between the two ends. Germline lookup yields CDR1 GTSNPN and CDR2 SVGIG (reference sequence). The CDR3 loop spans 14 amino acids. CDR3 nucleotide sequence: TGTGCCTGGAGTGTACAGGGGGGGGCAGATACGCAGTATTTT. It is translated as CAWSVQGGADTQYF. Supplemented by reference TRBV30 and TRBJ2-3, the full variable domain reads SQTIHQWPATLVQPVGSPLSLECTVEGTSNPNLYWYRQAAGRGLQLLFYSVGIGQISSEVPQNLSASRPQDRQFILSSKKLLLSDSGFYLCAWSVQGGADTQYFGPGTRLTVL.

The chain recombines TRBV4-1 with TRBJ2-2, with D unresolved. V lost 3 bases, J lost 6 bases, and 5 bases lay in between. The CDR3 spans 12 residues. In germline, CDR1 is MGHRA, CDR2 YSYEKL. This CDR3 is CASSQAPGELFF. In DNA, the CDR3 is TGCGCCAGCAGCCAGGCACCCGGGGAGCTGTTTTTT.

This chain connects TRBV29-1 to TRBJ2-7; D perhaps matches TRBD1 (6 bases). The CDR3 length is 13 residues. The V and J ends lost 0 bases and 2 bases respectively, with 8 bases between them. Germline lookup yields CDR1 SQVTM and CDR2 ANQGSEA. CDR3 sequence (DNA): TGCAGCGTTGAAGATAGGACAGCCTACGAGCAGTACTTC. This encodes CSVEDRTAYEQYF.

This chain uses TRBV11-2 with TRBJ2-3, with D tentatively TRBD2 (7 bases). Looked up from germline, CDR1 is SGHAT and CDR2 is FQNNGV. V was shortened by 4 bases and J by 1 base, with 15 bases between the two germline ends. The CDR3 spans 16 residues. This chain's CDR3 is CASSSGRGAGTDTQYF. The CDR3 DNA reads as TGTGCCAGCAGCTCCGGCCGGGGGGCGGGCACAGATACGCAGTATTTT.

V is TRBV18 and J is TRBJ1-1; D remains ambiguous. Trimming removed 1 base at V and 1 base at J, with 4 bases between. This CDR3 contains 13 residues. The germline V gene encodes CDR1 KGHSH and CDR2 LQKENI. In DNA form, the CDR3 reads TGTGCCAGCTCACCACTCTGGAACACTGAAGCTTTCTTT. Translated, it gives CASSPLWNTEAFF.